The rows below give T cell receptor beta chains drawn from one sample of a study of identifying expanded T cells in peripheral blood. TCRdb keeps only in-frame clones here, not all; method: immunoSEQ multiplex PCR. The sample includes about 81,000 clones, 84% of them seen just once. Sequencing was done on a sample of blood. These receptors came from a person aged 18 to 75 in good health. Each CDR3 is given with its conserved first and last residue. Each record gives: V gene, J gene, D gene, clone size, CDR3 DNA, CDR3 protein. D genes are given only for firm matches. Clone size, where shown, is once, few, many, or a class for clones that have expanded.

v_gene: TRBV4-2
j_gene: TRBJ2-4
d_gene: TRBD2
abundance: .
CDR3nt: TGTGCCAGCAGCCAAAATTGGGAGGGAGGAGACATTCAGTACTTC
CDR3aa: CASSQNWEGGDIQYF

v_gene: TRBV19
j_gene: TRBJ1-5
d_gene: TRBD1
abundance: .
CDR3nt: TGTGCCAGTAGCCAGAACAGACAGGGCTTTAATCAGCCCCAGCATTTT
CDR3aa: CASSQNRQGFNQPQHF

v_gene: TRBV2
j_gene: TRBJ2-1
d_gene: TRBD1
abundance: .
CDR3nt: TGTGCCAGCAGTAACAAGGACAGGGCGGCCCGAGAGCTGCTTCATGAGCAGTTCTTC
CDR3aa: CASSNKDRAARELLHEQFF

v_gene: TRBV19
j_gene: TRBJ1-5
d_gene: .
abundance: few
CDR3nt: TGTGCCAGTAGTCTTGGGGCAAGCAATCAGCCCCAGCATTTT
CDR3aa: CASSLGASNQPQHF

v_gene: TRBV4-1
j_gene: TRBJ2-3
d_gene: TRBD2
abundance: few
CDR3nt: TGCGCCAGCAGCCAAAGCGGGAGGGGCACAGATACGCAGTATTTT
CDR3aa: CASSQSGRGTDTQYF

v_gene: TRBV4-1
j_gene: TRBJ2-7
d_gene: .
abundance: .
CDR3nt: TGCGCCAGCAGCCAGCCTCCTACGGGGAAGGTCGAGCAGTACTTC
CDR3aa: CASSQPPTGKVEQYF

v_gene: TRBV4-1
j_gene: TRBJ2-1
d_gene: .
abundance: .
CDR3nt: TGCGCCAGCAGCCAAGGGACGGAGCATTACAATGAGCAGTTCTTC
CDR3aa: CASSQGTEHYNEQFF

v_gene: TRBV14
j_gene: TRBJ1-3
d_gene: .
abundance: .
CDR3nt: TGTGCCAGCAGCCAACCAGGGATTGGAAACACCATATATTTT
CDR3aa: CASSQPGIGNTIYF

v_gene: TRBV9
j_gene: TRBJ2-7
d_gene: .
abundance: .
CDR3nt: TGTGCCAGCAGCGTCGACCAGGGATCGGGAGAGCAGTACTTC
CDR3aa: CASSVDQGSGEQYF

v_gene: TRBV4-3
j_gene: TRBJ1-4
d_gene: .
abundance: .
CDR3nt: TGCGCCAGCAGCCAGGGAGTCGGGGGGTCCGAAAAACTGTTTTTT
CDR3aa: CASSQGVGGSEKLFF

v_gene: TRBV11-2
j_gene: TRBJ1-2
d_gene: .
abundance: .
CDR3nt: TGTGCCAGCAGCTCGGAGGGCTTGTGGGGGGGAGGCTACACCTTC
CDR3aa: CASSSEGLWGGGYTF

v_gene: TRBV2
j_gene: TRBJ2-1
d_gene: .
abundance: .
CDR3nt: TGTGCCAGCAGTAATAATGAGCAGTTCTTC
CDR3aa: CASSNNEQFF

v_gene: TRBV18
j_gene: TRBJ1-1
d_gene: .
abundance: once
CDR3nt: TGTGCCAGCTCACCTTCGACCCTAGGGAAGGGCACTGAAGCTTTCTTT
CDR3aa: CASSPSTLGKGTEAFF

v_gene: TRBV4-3
j_gene: TRBJ1-2
d_gene: .
abundance: .
CDR3nt: TGCGCCAGCAGCCAAGACCGAGGGAACTATGGCTACACCTTC
CDR3aa: CASSQDRGNYGYTF

v_gene: TRBV6-5
j_gene: TRBJ1-5
d_gene: .
abundance: .
CDR3nt: TGTGCCAGCAGTTACTCGGGGTTGGGCAATCAGCCCCAGCATTTT
CDR3aa: CASSYSGLGNQPQHF

v_gene: TRBV6-5
j_gene: TRBJ1-2
d_gene: .
abundance: once
CDR3nt: TGTGCCAGCAGTTATTCCACAGGGTTCGGTGGCTACACCTTC
CDR3aa: CASSYSTGFGGYTF

v_gene: TRBV28
j_gene: TRBJ2-5
d_gene: .
abundance: .
CDR3nt: TGTGCCAGCAGTTCGGGGCAGGGAAAGACCCAGTACTTC
CDR3aa: CASSSGQGKTQYF

v_gene: TRBV18
j_gene: TRBJ2-5
d_gene: .
abundance: .
CDR3nt: TGTGCCAGCTCACCAGGGAGAGAGACCCAGTACTTC
CDR3aa: CASSPGRETQYF

v_gene: TRBV6-1
j_gene: TRBJ2-1
d_gene: TRBD2
abundance: once
CDR3nt: TGTGCCAGCAGTGAACCGGGTTCGACTAGCGGAGATTACAATGAGCAGTTCTTC
CDR3aa: CASSEPGSTSGDYNEQFF

v_gene: TRBV6-6
j_gene: TRBJ2-1
d_gene: .
abundance: .
CDR3nt: TGTGCCAGCAATCGGCTAGGGGGGGACAATGAGCAGTTCTTC
CDR3aa: CASNRLGGDNEQFF

v_gene: TRBV10-3
j_gene: TRBJ1-5
d_gene: .
abundance: .
CDR3nt: TGTGCCATCATGGCCGCAGGGGGCAATCAGCCCCAGCATTTT
CDR3aa: CAIMAAGGNQPQHF

v_gene: TRBV9
j_gene: TRBJ1-1
d_gene: TRBD1
abundance: .
CDR3nt: TGTGCCAGCAGCCTTGACAGGGTCACTGAAGCTTTCTTT
CDR3aa: CASSLDRVTEAFF

v_gene: TRBV27
j_gene: TRBJ1-2
d_gene: .
abundance: .
CDR3nt: TGTGCCAGCACCCCCGTTTACAATAACGAGGGGGGCTATGGCTACACCTTC
CDR3aa: CASTPVYNNEGGYGYTF

v_gene: TRBV7-2
j_gene: TRBJ2-7
d_gene: .
abundance: .
CDR3nt: TGTGCCAGCAGCCACCCGGGCCGACCATCCTACGAGCAGTACTTC
CDR3aa: CASSHPGRPSYEQYF

v_gene: TRBV6-1
j_gene: TRBJ2-7
d_gene: .
abundance: .
CDR3nt: TGTGCCAGCAGTCTCACGGGACGGCTCACCTACGAGCAGTACTTC
CDR3aa: CASSLTGRLTYEQYF

v_gene: TRBV13
j_gene: TRBJ2-7
d_gene: TRBD1
abundance: .
CDR3nt: TGTGCCAGCAGCTTAGGGGCAGGGGGCTCCTACGAGCAGTACTTC
CDR3aa: CASSLGAGGSYEQYF

v_gene: TRBV7-3
j_gene: TRBJ2-1
d_gene: .
abundance: .
CDR3nt: TGTGCCAGCAGCTTATCGACTAGTAACTACAATGAGCAGTTCTTC
CDR3aa: CASSLSTSNYNEQFF

v_gene: TRBV5-8
j_gene: TRBJ1-1
d_gene: TRBD1
abundance: .
CDR3nt: TGTGCCAGCAGCTGGGACAGGGACATTGAAGCTTTCTTT
CDR3aa: CASSWDRDIEAFF

v_gene: TRBV11-3
j_gene: TRBJ2-1
d_gene: .
abundance: .
CDR3nt: TGTGCCAGCAGCTTAGTGGGTTACAATGAGCAGTTCTTC
CDR3aa: CASSLVGYNEQFF

v_gene: TRBV14
j_gene: TRBJ1-1
d_gene: TRBD1
abundance: .
CDR3nt: TGTGCCAGCAGCTTACATGCGACAGGGGAAGCTTTCTTT
CDR3aa: CASSLHATGEAFF